This T cell receptor beta chain derives from a study of shared clonotypes between healthy human individuals. Across the study: The donor group consisted of a couple of women and a few men, aged 18 to 49.

Findings and caveats of the study: On the whole, naive subsets had larger estimated richness than memory subsets had.

Details on this clone: As yet, its antigen is unknown.

Trimming at V came to 6 bases and at J to 1 base, leaving 3 bases not matched to a gene. Germline V gives CDR1 MNHEY, CDR2 SMNVEV (reference sequence). The CDR3 runs 15 residues. Original processing methods: ImmunoSEQ supplied junction-only sequences lacking quality scores, so filtering was different. Assay used: immunoSEQ multiplex PCR; TCRdb lists only in-frame clones, some missing. For V, J and clone size, that table is used; D and trimming come from the DNA. The sample consists of under 850,000 clones, 80% to 95% of them appearing once. CD45RO-negative, CCR7-positively selected cells formed the naive CD8 fraction, excluding terminally differentiated effector memory CD45RA+ cells. Donation came from healthy HIV-negative adults that had no recent acute infections or vaccinations.

Material: naive CD8+ T cells sorted from blood. The chain employs TRBV27 and TRBJ2-4; TRBD2 matches at 10 bases. The clonotype comes from a man aged 30-40 years in good health. The CDR3 here is CASRVAGGAKNIQYF. The CDR3 DNA sequence: TGTGCCAGCAGAGTAGCGGGAGGCGCCAAAAACATTCAGTACTTC.